Below are 12 T cell receptor beta chains sequenced from a single sample in a study of cytomegalovirus exposure and HLA in healthy donors. PCR amplification relied on 60 Vbeta primers (plus 13 Jbeta primers). The repertoire was sequenced with immunoSEQ multiplex PCR; TCRdb's copy has only in-frame clones and lacks some. The table lists 35,000 to 45,000 clones. The sequencing input was PBMCs. These receptors all stem from a woman in her thirties in good health and CMV-seropositive.

V usage is TRBV11-2 and J usage is TRBJ1-1; D perhaps matches TRBD1 (6 bases). This CDR3 comprises 12 residues. V was pared by 8 bases and J by 5 bases, with 12 bases between. CDR1 and CDR2 from the germline V gene are SGHAT and FQNNGV. As DNA, the CDR3 is TGTGCCAGCTGGGGAGGGGGGACTGAAGCTTTCTTT. Translation gives CASWGGGTEAFF. Looking up the rest from reference TRBV11-2 and TRBJ1-1 gives the full variable domain: EAGVAQSPRYKIIEKRQSVAFWCNPISGHATLYWYQQILGQGPKLLIQFQNNGVVDDSQLPKDRFSAERLKGVDSTLKIQPAKLEDSAVYLCASWGGGTEAFFGQGTRLTVV.

DNA of the CDR3: TGTGCCAGCAGCCAAGAAGTTGTGGGAGGACAAAACATTCAGTACTTC. Translated: CASSQEVVGGQNIQYF. The rearrangement joins TRBV4-2 to TRBJ2-4; D is possibly TRBD2 (6 bases). V was shortened by 0 bases and J by 5 bases, with 14 bases between the two germline ends. Per the germline V gene, CDR1 is LGHNA and CDR2 is YNFKEQ. There are 16 residues in the CDR3.

The chain carries TRBV2 and TRBJ2-7; 8 bases match TRBD2. Germline lookup yields CDR1 SNHLY and CDR2 FYNNEI. The CDR3 totals 15 residues. CDR3 DNA: TGTACAGTGGGAGCGGGGGCCTCCGCTTCCTACGAGCAGTACTTC. Protein sequence: CTVGAGASASYEQYF. Full variable domain (outside the CDR3, taken from reference TRBV2 and TRBJ2-7): EPEVTQTPSHQVTQMGQEVILRCVPISNHLYFYWYRQILGQKVEFLVSFYNNEISEKSEIFDDQFSVERPDGSNFTLKIRSTKLEDSAMYFCTVGAGASASYEQYFGPGTRLTVT.

V usage is TRBV5-1 and J usage is TRBJ2-5; 7 nucleotides match TRBD1. V lost 2 bases, J lost 7 bases, and 8 bases stayed unmatched. The CDR3 has 14 residues. In germline, CDR1 is SGHRS, CDR2 YFSETQ. Here the CDR3 reads CASSLGTETGTQYF. CDR3 DNA: TGCGCCAGCAGCTTAGGGACAGAGACGGGGACCCAGTACTTC.

This rearrangement joins TRBV30 to TRBJ2-7, with TRBD2 matching over 7 bases. The germline CDR1 and CDR2 sequences are GTSNPN and SVGIG (reference sequence). This CDR3 comprises 17 residues. V was pared by 5 bases and J by 2 bases, with 18 bases of the junction left unmatched. CDR3 amino acids: CAWAAGRAETSPYEQYF. The CDR3 nucleotides read TGTGCCTGGGCGGCAGGGCGGGCGGAGACTAGCCCCTACGAGCAGTACTTC.

The DNA of the CDR3 is TGTGCCACCGTTCCGGGACAGGGGGAAGCTTTCTTT. It yields the protein CATVPGQGEAFF. The rearrangement uses TRBV6-5 and TRBJ1-1, with 10 bases that match TRBD1. The CDR3 runs to 12 residues. The germline gives CDR1 MNHEY, CDR2 SVGAGI. After removal of 10 bases from V and 8 bases from J, the junction contained 7 bases not matched to a gene.

This chain links TRBV10-2 with TRBJ1-2; 8 bases map to TRBD1. V gave up 6 bases and J gave up 2 bases; unmatched junction bases: 8. Germline assignment: CDR1 WSHSY and CDR2 SAAADI. This CDR3 comprises 15 residues. The CDR3 is CASRLSGGNNYGYTF. CDR3 sequence (DNA): TGCGCCAGCAGGTTATCAGGGGGCAACAACTATGGCTACACCTTC.

The CDR3 DNA reads TGTGCCAGCAGTCCTAATCTCGGGGTGGGCTCACCCCTCCACTTT. Translated: CASSPNLGVGSPLHF. The rearrangement uses TRBV6-5 and TRBJ1-6, with D uncertain. Trimming pared 5 bases from V and 10 bases from J, leaving 18 bases between. Germline CDR1 and CDR2: MNHEY and SVGAGI. The length of the CDR3 is 15 residues.

The rearrangement links TRBV4-1 to TRBJ2-7; TRBD2 agrees at 7 bases. CDR1 is MGHRA, CDR2 YSYEKL, per germline. Losses at the gene ends were 0 bases for V and 4 bases for J; bases not matched to a gene: 3. The CDR3 covers 14 residues. DNA for the CDR3: TGCGCCAGCAGCCAAGAGTGGGGGGGTTACGAGCAGTACTTC. Protein product: CASSQEWGGYEQYF.

J is TRBJ2-1 and V is TRBV29-1, with 9 bases identical to TRBD1. Germline V CDR1 and CDR2: SQVTM, ANQGSEA. J lost 5 bases, V lost 6 bases, and 20 bases had no gene match. The CDR3 runs to 18 residues. The CDR3 reads CSVISSYLRDRDHNEQFF. CDR3 DNA sequence: TGCAGCGTCATTTCATCTTATCTCCGGGACAGGGACCACAATGAGCAGTTCTTC.

The V call is TRBV7-2, the J call TRBJ2-2, with D possibly matching TRBD2 (5 bases). The CDR3 consists of 15 residues. The germline CDR1 and CDR2 sequences are SGHTA and FQGNSA. The germline V and J ends were trimmed by 5 bases and 1 base, with 11 bases remaining between them. The CDR3 region is CASSGRAGNTGELFF. CDR3 DNA sequence: TGTGCCAGCAGCGGGCGGGCGGGGAACACCGGGGAGCTGTTTTTT.

V and J are TRBV5-1 and TRBJ1-5; no firm D call. This CDR3 spans 14 amino acids. V shed 4 bases and J shed 6 bases, with 14 bases lying between them. Germline V lookup: CDR1 SGHRS, CDR2 YFSETQ. The chain's CDR3 is CASSTYESGQPQHF. The DNA of the CDR3 is TGCGCCAGCAGCACTTACGAGTCTGGTCAGCCCCAGCATTTT. Combining the CDR3 with reference TRBV5-1 and TRBJ1-5 gives the whole variable domain KAGVTQTPRYLIKTRGQQVTLSCSPISGHRSVSWYQQTPGQGLQFLFEYFSETQRNKGNFPGRFSGRQFSNSRSEMNVSTLELGDSALYLCASSTYESGQPQHFGDGTRLSIL.